The clone carrying this T cell receptor beta chain was seen a handful of times. In the original processing: By means of reference gene primer amplification, nucleated cell counts were estimated. Assay used: immunoSEQ multiplex PCR; TCRdb lists only in-frame clones, some missing. D and trimming come from the DNA, and the V and J calls and clone size come from that table. The repertoire holds 110,000 to 150,000 clones, with 85% as singletons. This record belongs to a study of blood T cell repertoires in COVID-19. Study-wide background: Donors in the United States, Italy and Spain gave samples during acute or convalescent COVID-19.

Participants were aged roughly 18 to 100 years from around 26 US areas. The sequence came from a woman between 40 and 55 years old who had recovered from COVID-19. Sequencing was done on a sample of PBMCs or T cells enriched from blood (not recorded which).

For the CDR3, the DNA is TGTGCCAGCAGCGTAGGGGTGGGGGCTGGCTATGGCTACACCTTC. It codes for CASSVGVGAGYGYTF. The chain joins TRBV9 to TRBJ1-2, with a weak D call TRBD1 (6 bases). The V end lost 0 bases, the J end lost 4 bases, and 13 bases lay between the germline ends. Germline CDR1 SGDLS, CDR2 YYNGEE. The CDR3 runs to 15 residues.